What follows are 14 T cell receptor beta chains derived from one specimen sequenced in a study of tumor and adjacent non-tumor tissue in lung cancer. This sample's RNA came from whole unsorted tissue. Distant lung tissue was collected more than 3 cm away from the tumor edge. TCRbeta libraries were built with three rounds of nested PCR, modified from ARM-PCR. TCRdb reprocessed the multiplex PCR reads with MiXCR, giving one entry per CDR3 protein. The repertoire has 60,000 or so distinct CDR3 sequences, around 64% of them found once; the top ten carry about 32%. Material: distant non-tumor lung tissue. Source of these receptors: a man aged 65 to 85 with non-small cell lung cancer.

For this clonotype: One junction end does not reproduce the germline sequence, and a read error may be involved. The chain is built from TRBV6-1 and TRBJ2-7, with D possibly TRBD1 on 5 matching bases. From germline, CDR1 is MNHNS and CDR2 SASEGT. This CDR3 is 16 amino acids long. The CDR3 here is CTSSEAGWGPRCEQYF. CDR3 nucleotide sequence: TGTACCAGCAGCGAAGCTGGGTGGGGCCCCAGGTGCGAGCAGTACTTC.

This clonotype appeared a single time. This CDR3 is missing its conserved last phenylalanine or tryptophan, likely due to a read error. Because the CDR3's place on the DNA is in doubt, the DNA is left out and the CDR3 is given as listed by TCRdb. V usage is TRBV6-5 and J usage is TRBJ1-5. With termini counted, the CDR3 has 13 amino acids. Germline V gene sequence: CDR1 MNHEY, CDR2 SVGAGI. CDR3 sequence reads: CASGYRDNQPKHY.

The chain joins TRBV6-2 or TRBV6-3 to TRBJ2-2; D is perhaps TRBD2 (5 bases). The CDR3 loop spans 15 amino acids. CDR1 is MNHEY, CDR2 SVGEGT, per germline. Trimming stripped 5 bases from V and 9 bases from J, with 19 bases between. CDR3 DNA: TGTGCCAGCAGTCAAAACTATCAAGGGAGCCGGGAGCTGTTTTTT. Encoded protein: CASSQNYQGSRELFF.

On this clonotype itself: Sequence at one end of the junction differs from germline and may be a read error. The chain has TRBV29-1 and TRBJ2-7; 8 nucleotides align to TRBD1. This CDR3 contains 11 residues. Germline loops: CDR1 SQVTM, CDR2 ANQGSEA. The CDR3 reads CNVGQGYDQYF. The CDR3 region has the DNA TGCAACGTTGGACAGGGTTACGACCAGTACTTC.

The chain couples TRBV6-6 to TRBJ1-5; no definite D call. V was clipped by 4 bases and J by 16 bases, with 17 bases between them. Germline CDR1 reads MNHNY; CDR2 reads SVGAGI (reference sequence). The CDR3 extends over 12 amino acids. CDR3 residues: CASSSNSNQPHF. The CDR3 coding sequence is TGTGCCAGCAGTTCAAATAGCAATCAGCCCCATTTT.

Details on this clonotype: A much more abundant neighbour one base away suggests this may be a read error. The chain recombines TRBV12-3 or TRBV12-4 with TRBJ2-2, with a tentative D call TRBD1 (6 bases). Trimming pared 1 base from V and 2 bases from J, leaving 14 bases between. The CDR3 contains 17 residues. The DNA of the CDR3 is TGTGCCAGCAGTTTAGGACGGACAGTGGGCAACACCGGGGAGCTGTTTTTT. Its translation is CASSLGRTVGNTGELFF.

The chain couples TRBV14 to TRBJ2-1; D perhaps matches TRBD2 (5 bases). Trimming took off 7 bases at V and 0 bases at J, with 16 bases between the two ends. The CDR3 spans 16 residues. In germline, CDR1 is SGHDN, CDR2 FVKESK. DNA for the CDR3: TGTGCCAGCATGGCGAGGAGGACCAGCTCCTACAATGAGCAGTTCTTC. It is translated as CASMARRTSSYNEQFF. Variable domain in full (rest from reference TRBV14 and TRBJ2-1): EAGVTQFPSHSVIEKGQTVTLRCDPISGHDNLYWYRRVMGKEIKFLLHFVKESKQDESGMPNNRFLAERTGGTYSTLKVQPAELEDSGVYFCASMARRTSSYNEQFFGPGTRLTVL.

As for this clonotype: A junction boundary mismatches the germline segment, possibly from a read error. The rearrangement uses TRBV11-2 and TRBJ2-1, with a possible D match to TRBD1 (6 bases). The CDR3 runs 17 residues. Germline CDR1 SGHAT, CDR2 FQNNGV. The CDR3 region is CASSLREQGRSCNEQFF. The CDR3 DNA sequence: TGTGCCAGCAGCTTACGCGAACAGGGCCGCTCCTGCAATGAGCAGTTCTTC.

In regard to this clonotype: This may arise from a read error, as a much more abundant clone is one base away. CDR3 residues: CSVLDRGFYNEQFF. The DNA for the CDR3 is TGCAGCGTTTTAGACAGGGGGTTTTACAATGAGCAGTTCTTC. J is TRBJ2-1 and V is TRBV29-1; TRBD1 matches 9 bases. The CDR3 totals 14 residues. Germline CDR1 reads SQVTM; CDR2 reads ANQGSEA. J was trimmed by 4 bases and V by 5 bases; bases with no gene match: 6.

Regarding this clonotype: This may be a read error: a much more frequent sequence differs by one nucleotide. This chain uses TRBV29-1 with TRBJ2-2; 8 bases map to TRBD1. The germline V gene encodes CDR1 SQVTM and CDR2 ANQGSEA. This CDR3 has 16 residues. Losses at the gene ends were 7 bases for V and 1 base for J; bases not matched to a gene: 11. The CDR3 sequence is CSARCTGGWNTGELFF. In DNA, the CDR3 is TGCAGCGCCCGGTGCACAGGGGGATGGAACACCGGGGAGCTGTTTTTT.

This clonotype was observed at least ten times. The CDR3 coding sequence is TGTGCCAGCAGCTTAGAAGGGCACCAAGAGACCCAGTACTTC. It encodes CASSLEGHQETQYF. The V call is TRBV11-2, the J call TRBJ2-5; D unresolved. The CDR3 is made up of 14 amino acids. Trimming took 0 bases from V and 0 from J, leaving 5 bases between them. The germline V gene encodes CDR1 SGHAT and CDR2 FQNNGV.

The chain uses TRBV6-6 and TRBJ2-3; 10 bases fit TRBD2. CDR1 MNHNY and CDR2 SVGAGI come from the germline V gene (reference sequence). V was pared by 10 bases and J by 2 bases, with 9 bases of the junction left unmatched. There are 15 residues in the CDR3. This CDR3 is CATLKTSGLTDTQYF. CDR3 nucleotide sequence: TGTGCCACCCTAAAGACTAGCGGGCTCACAGATACGCAGTATTTT.

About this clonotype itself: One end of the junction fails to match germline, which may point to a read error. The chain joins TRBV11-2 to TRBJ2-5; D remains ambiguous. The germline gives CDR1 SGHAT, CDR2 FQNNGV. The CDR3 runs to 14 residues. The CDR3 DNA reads TGTGCCAGCAGCTCCTGGAAGGGCCAAGAGACACAGTACTTT. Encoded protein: CASSSWKGQETQYF.

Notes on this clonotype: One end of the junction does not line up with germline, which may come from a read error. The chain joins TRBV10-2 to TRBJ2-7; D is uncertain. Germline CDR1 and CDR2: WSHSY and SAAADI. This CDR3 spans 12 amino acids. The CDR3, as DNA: TGCGCCAGTATGGGAACGGGTGACGAGCAGTACTTT. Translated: CASMGTGDEQYF.